This record looks at one T cell receptor (beta chain) sequence and its context. No antigen is known for it. The repertoire was sequenced with immunoSEQ multiplex PCR; TCRdb's copy has only in-frame clones and lacks some. The sample yields over 80,000 clones, around 94% seen once. The entry originates in a study of siplizumab effects on memory and regulatory T cells. The study, taken as a whole, reports: A minor share of alloreactive clones matched unstimulated subsets.

V was shortened by 4 bases and J by 2 bases, with 15 bases between the two germline ends. CDR3 length: 16 amino acids. CDR1 is MGHRA, CDR2 YSYEKL, per germline. The sample comprised non-Treg CD4+ T cells sorted from blood. The sequence was collected from a human donor in good health. This chain connects TRBV4-1 to TRBJ2-1; tentatively, D is TRBD1 (6 bases). The CDR3: CASSRLPGDPYNEQFF. CDR3 DNA: TGCGCCAGCAGCCGATTACCAGGGGACCCCTACAATGAGCAGTTCTTC.